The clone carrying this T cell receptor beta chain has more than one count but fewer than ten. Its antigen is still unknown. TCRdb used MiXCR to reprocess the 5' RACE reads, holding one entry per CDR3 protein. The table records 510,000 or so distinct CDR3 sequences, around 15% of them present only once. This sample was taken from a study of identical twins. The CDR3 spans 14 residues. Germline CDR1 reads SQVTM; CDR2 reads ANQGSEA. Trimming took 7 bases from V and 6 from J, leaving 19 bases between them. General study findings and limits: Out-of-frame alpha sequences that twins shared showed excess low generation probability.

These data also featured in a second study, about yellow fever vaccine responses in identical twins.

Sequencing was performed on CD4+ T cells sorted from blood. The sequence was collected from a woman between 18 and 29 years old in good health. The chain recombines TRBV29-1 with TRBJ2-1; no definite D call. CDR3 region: CSGSTFWSVNEQFF. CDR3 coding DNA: TGCAGCGGATCTACATTCTGGAGTGTCAATGAGCAGTTCTTC.